What follows are 16 T cell receptor beta chains derived from one specimen sequenced in a study of blood T cell repertoires in COVID-19. Clones were read by immunoSEQ multiplex PCR, and TCRdb kept only the in-frame ones, dropping some. Among some 60,000 clones listed, over 70% were seen once. Sequenced: peripheral blood. The receptors were sampled from a human donor in a cohort sampled during active COVID-19.

This chain uses TRBV10-3 with TRBJ2-7, with D perhaps matching TRBD1 (6 bases). The germline V gene has CDR1 ENHRY and CDR2 SYGVKD. CDR3 length: 12 amino acids. Trimming shortened V by 9 bases and J by 6 bases, and 15 bases separated the two germline ends. The CDR3 nucleotides read TGTGCCATTCGTTCCGGGACAAGCGAGCAGTACTTC. This encodes CAIRSGTSEQYF.

In nucleotides, the CDR3 is TGTGCCAGCAGTTTAGCCGGGGGGACCGCTTTCTTT. Encoded protein: CASSLAGGTAFF. The rearrangement links TRBV12-3 or TRBV12-4 to TRBJ1-1; D is perhaps TRBD1 (5 bases). The ends were cut back, 0 bases at V and 11 bases at J, with 10 bases in the middle. The CDR3 runs 12 residues.

The gene calls are TRBV15 and TRBJ1-1; D gene uncertain. The germline gives CDR1 LNHNV, CDR2 YYDKDF (reference sequence). This CDR3 comprises 14 residues. The ends were cut back, 0 bases at V and 1 base at J, with 6 bases in the middle. In DNA form, the CDR3 reads TGTGCCACCAGCAGAGAACTTAAGAACACTGAAGCTTTCTTT. It yields the protein CATSRELKNTEAFF.

The rearrangement links TRBV19 to TRBJ1-4; D gene unclear. V was pared by 5 bases and J by 8 bases, with 12 bases between. This CDR3 comprises 13 residues. The germline gives CDR1 LNHDA, CDR2 SQIVND (reference sequence). The DNA for the CDR3 is TGTGCCAGTAGTCCGCCCATGAGGGAAAAACTGTTTTTT. It specifies CASSPPMREKLFF.

This clone appeared once. This chain joins TRBV5-1 and TRBJ2-5, with a tentative D call TRBD1 (7 bases). V was cut by 4 bases and J by 0 bases, with 13 bases left in between. The CDR3 totals 15 residues. Germline V gene data show CDR1 as SGHRS and CDR2 as YFSETQ. The CDR3 region has the DNA TGCGCCAGCAGCGGCGGGACAGAGTACCAAGAGACCCAGTACTTC. Protein: CASSGGTEYQETQYF.

The chain has TRBV11-3 and TRBJ2-1; 13 bases agree with TRBD2. After removal of 5 bases from V and 4 bases from J, the junction contained 8 bases not matched to a gene. The germline V gene has CDR1 SGHNT and CDR2 YENEEA. The CDR3 extends over 17 amino acids. Written as DNA, the CDR3 is TGTGCCAGCAGCCCAGGGGGACTAGCGGGGAATTACAATGAGCAGTTCTTC. Its translation: CASSPGGLAGNYNEQFF.

V and J are TRBV30 and TRBJ1-2, with TRBD1 as a possible D gene (6 bases). CDR3 size: 14 residues. The germline V gene has CDR1 GTSNPN and CDR2 SVGIG (reference sequence). Trimming took off 4 bases at V and 7 bases at J, with 19 bases between the two ends. This CDR3 reads CAWTKKQGIGGYTF. The CDR3 nucleotides are TGTGCCTGGACCAAAAAGCAGGGGATAGGTGGCTACACCTTC. Together with reference TRBV30 and TRBJ1-2, the CDR3 gives the full variable domain: SQTIHQWPATLVQPVGSPLSLECTVEGTSNPNLYWYRQAAGRGLQLLFYSVGIGQISSEVPQNLSASRPQDRQFILSSKKLLLSDSGFYLCAWTKKQGIGGYTFGSGTRLTVV.

This rearrangement joins TRBV9 to TRBJ2-7, with D possibly TRBD1 on 6 matching bases. CDR3 length: 14 residues. The V gene lost 1 base and the J gene lost 4 bases, with 12 bases spanning the gap. Looked up from germline, CDR1 is SGDLS and CDR2 is YYNGEE. CDR3 coding DNA: TGTGCCAGCAGCGTACGGGCAGGGGTGTACGAGCAGTACTTC. Protein: CASSVRAGVYEQYF.

This clone has a single count. The chain carries TRBV5-1 and TRBJ1-2; the match to TRBD1 covers 7 bases. The CDR3 totals 14 residues. Trimming took 2 bases from V and 4 from J; bases not matched to a gene: 5. Germline V gives CDR1 SGHRS, CDR2 YFSETQ. The chain's CDR3 is CASSLTTGSYGYTF. The DNA of the CDR3 is TGCGCCAGCAGCTTAACGACAGGGTCCTATGGCTACACCTTC. Complete variable domain (other parts from reference TRBV5-1 and TRBJ1-2): KAGVTQTPRYLIKTRGQQVTLSCSPISGHRSVSWYQQTPGQGLQFLFEYFSETQRNKGNFPGRFSGRQFSNSRSEMNVSTLELGDSALYLCASSLTTGSYGYTFGSGTRLTVV.

This clone was observed a handful of times. The chain has TRBV2 and TRBJ1-5; possible D gene TRBD1, 6 bases. The CDR3 spans 14 residues. In germline, CDR1 is SNHLY, CDR2 FYNNEI. Trimming pared 7 bases from V and 6 bases from J, leaving 16 bases between. The CDR3: CASTRTGMGQPQHF. Here the CDR3 DNA reads TGTGCCAGCACACGAACAGGGATGGGTCAGCCCCAGCATTTT.

The gene calls are TRBV18 and TRBJ2-4, with 9 bases lining up with TRBD1. The CDR3 consists of 15 residues. Germline V CDR1 and CDR2: KGHSH, LQKENI. The junction had 10 bases not matched to a gene; V was cut back by 8 bases and J by 5 bases. The CDR3 reads CASRQGQGKENIQYF. The CDR3 bases are TGTGCCAGCCGACAGGGACAGGGCAAGGAAAACATTCAGTACTTC.

The V call is TRBV25-1, the J call TRBJ2-2; tentative D call: TRBD2 (6 bases). The CDR3 is made up of 15 amino acids. Germline V lookup: CDR1 MGHDK, CDR2 SYGVNS. Trimming shortened V by 3 bases and J by 1 base, and 9 bases separated the two germline ends. CDR3 region: CASSDLGLNTGELFF. DNA of the CDR3: TGTGCCAGCAGTGACCTGGGACTGAACACCGGGGAGCTGTTTTTT.

This clone was seen once. The V gene is TRBV7-8, the J gene TRBJ1-5; tentative D call: TRBD1 (6 bases). The V gene lost 7 bases and the J gene lost 5 bases, with 18 bases spanning the gap. The germline gives CDR1 SGHVS, CDR2 FQNEAQ. The CDR3 totals 15 residues. The CDR3 region is CASTQSGGLDQPQHF. The CDR3 DNA sequence: TGTGCCAGCACCCAAAGCGGGGGCCTCGATCAGCCCCAGCATTTT.

The sample holds a few counts of this clone. The CDR3 DNA reads TGTGCCAGCAGTTACACAGGGTTACACGAGCAGTACTTC. Amino acids: CASSYTGLHEQYF. The J gene is TRBJ2-7, the V gene TRBV6-5; D may be TRBD1 (6 bases). Trimming stripped 2 bases from V and 5 bases from J, with 10 bases between. Germline CDR1 and CDR2: MNHEY and SVGAGI. The CDR3 is made up of 13 amino acids.

V is TRBV3-1 (or the pseudogene TRBV3-2) and J is TRBJ1-2, with 9 bases lining up with TRBD1. This CDR3 is 17 amino acids long. J lost 0 bases, V lost 3 bases, and 8 bases had no gene match. Germline CDR1 reads LGHDT; CDR2 reads YNNKEL (reference sequence). DNA for the CDR3: TGTGCCAGCAGCCAGGTGACAGGGGGGAGGTCTAACTATGGCTACACCTTC. Translation: CASSQVTGGRSNYGYTF.

The chain combines TRBV19 with TRBJ1-5; D may be TRBD1 (6 bases). The germline V gene encodes CDR1 LNHDA and CDR2 SQIVND (reference sequence). The CDR3 runs 13 residues. The V end was cut by 8 bases, the J end by 11 bases, with 19 bases between. The CDR3: CASGDLGAGTQHF. DNA of the CDR3: TGTGCCAGTGGGGATTTGGGGGCTGGAACCCAGCATTTT.